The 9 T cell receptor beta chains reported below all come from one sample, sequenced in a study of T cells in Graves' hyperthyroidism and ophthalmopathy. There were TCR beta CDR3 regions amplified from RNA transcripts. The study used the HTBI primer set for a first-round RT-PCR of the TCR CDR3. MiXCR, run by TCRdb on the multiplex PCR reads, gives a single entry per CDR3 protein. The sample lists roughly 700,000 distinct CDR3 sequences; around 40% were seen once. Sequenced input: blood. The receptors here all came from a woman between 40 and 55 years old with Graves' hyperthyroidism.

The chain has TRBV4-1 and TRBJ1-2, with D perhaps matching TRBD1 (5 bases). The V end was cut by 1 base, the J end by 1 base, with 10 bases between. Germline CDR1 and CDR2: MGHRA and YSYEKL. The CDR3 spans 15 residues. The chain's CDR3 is CASSQVGGRNYGYTF. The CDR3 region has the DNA TGCGCCAGCAGCCAAGTTGGGGGTCGTAACTATGGCTACACCTTC.

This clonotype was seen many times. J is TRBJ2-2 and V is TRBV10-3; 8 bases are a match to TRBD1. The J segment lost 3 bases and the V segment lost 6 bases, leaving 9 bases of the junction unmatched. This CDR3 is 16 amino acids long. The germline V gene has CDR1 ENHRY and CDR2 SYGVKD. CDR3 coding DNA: TGTGCCATCAGAGGGGCCCAGGGGGCGCACACCGGGGAGCTGTTTTTT. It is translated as CAIRGAQGAHTGELFF.

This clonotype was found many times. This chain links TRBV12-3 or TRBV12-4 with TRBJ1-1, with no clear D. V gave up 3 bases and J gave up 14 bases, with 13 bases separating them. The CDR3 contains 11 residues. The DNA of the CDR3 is TGTGCCAGCAGTTTGTACGAGAGGCTCTTCTTT. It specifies CASSLYERLFF.

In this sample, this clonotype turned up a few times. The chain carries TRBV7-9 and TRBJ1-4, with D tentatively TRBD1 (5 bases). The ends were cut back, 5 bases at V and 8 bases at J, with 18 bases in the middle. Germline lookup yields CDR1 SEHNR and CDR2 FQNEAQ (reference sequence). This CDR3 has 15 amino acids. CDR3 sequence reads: CASSQTQGEGEKLFF. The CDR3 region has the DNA TGTGCCAGCAGCCAAACCCAAGGGGAAGGGGAAAAACTGTTTTTT. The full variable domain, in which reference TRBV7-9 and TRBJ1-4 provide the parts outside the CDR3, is DTGVSQNPRHKITKRGQNVTFRCDPISEHNRLYWYRQTLGQGPEFLTYFQNEAQLEKSRLLSDRFSAERPKGSFSTLEIQRTEQGDSAMYLCASSQTQGEGEKLFFGSGTQLSVL.

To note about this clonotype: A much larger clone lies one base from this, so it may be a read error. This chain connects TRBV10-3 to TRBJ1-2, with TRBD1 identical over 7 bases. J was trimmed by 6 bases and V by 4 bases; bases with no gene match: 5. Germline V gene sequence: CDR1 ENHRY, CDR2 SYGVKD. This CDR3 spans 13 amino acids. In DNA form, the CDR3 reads TGTGCCATCAGTGTCGGACAGGCGAATGGCTACACCTTC. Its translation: CAISVGQANGYTF.

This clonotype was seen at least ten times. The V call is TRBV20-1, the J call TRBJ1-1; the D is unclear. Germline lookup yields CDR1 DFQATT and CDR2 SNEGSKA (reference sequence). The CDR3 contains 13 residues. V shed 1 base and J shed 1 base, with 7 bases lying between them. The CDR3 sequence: CSARGRGNTEAFF. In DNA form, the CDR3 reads TGCAGTGCTAGAGGCCGGGGGAACACTGAAGCTTTCTTT.

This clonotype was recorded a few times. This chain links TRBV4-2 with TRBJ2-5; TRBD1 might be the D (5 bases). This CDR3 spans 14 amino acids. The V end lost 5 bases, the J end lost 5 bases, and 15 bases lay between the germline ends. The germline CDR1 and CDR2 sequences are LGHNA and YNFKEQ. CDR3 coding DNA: TGTGCCAGCAGCGAAAGAAAAGGGGCGGAGACCCAGTACTTC. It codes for CASSERKGAETQYF.

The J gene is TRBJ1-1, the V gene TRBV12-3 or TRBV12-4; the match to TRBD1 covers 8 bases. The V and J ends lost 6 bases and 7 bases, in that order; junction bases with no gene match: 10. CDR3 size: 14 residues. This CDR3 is CASSPFAGGGEAFF. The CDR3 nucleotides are TGTGCCAGCAGCCCTTTTGCAGGGGGCGGTGAAGCTTTCTTT.

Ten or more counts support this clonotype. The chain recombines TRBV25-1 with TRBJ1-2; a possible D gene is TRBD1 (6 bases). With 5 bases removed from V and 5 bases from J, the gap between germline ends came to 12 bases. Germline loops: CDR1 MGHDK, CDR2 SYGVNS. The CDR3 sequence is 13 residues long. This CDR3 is CASSPPGVYGYTF. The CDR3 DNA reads TGTGCCAGCAGTCCTCCAGGGGTTTATGGCTACACCTTC.